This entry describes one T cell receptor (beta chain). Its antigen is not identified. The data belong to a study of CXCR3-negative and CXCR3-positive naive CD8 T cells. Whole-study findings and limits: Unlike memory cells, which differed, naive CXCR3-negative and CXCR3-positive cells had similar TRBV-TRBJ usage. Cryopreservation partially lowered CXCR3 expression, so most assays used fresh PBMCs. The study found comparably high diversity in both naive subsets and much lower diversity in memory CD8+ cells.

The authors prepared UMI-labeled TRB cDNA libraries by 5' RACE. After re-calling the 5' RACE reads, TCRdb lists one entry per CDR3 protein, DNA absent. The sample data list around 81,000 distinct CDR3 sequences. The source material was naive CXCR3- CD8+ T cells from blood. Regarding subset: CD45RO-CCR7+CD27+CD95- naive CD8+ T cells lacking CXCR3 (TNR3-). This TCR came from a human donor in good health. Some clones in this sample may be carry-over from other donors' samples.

CDR3 sequence: CSARGWGSYNEQFF. The chain carries TRBV20-1 and TRBJ2-1. CDR1 is DFQATT, CDR2 SNEGSKA, per germline (reference sequence). The CDR3 length is 14 residues.